Listed below are T cell receptor beta chains from one sample, sequenced in a study of blood T cells in healthy people across ages. TCRdb re-analysed the 5' RACE reads in MiXCR, keeping a single row per CDR3 protein. The table records about 1.8 million distinct CDR3 sequences, less than 50% of them present only once. What was sequenced was blood. The receptors derive from a woman between 35 and 50 years old in good health. Both conserved end residues are part of each CDR3. The D gene is left open where the match is weak. The size field is filled for only some rows; it gives once, few, many or a size class.

d_gene: .
abundance: .
v_gene: TRBV7-6
j_gene: TRBJ1-2
CDR3aa: CASSLDRGGVGGYTF
CDR3nt: TGTGCCAGCAGCTTAGATCGGGGAGGCGTCGGTGGCTACACCTTC

d_gene: .
abundance: .
v_gene: TRBV7-9
j_gene: TRBJ2-3
CDR3aa: CASSITTEPDTQYF
CDR3nt: TGTGCCAGCAGCATCACGACCGAGCCAGATACGCAGTATTTT

d_gene: .
abundance: .
v_gene: TRBV3-1
j_gene: TRBJ2-5
CDR3aa: CASSQPSTETQYF
CDR3nt: TGTGCCAGCAGCCAACCTTCCACAGAGACCCAGTACTTC

d_gene: .
abundance: once
v_gene: TRBV7-9
j_gene: TRBJ1-1
CDR3aa: CASSVQSAPERAFF
CDR3nt: TGTGCCAGCAGCGTACAATCGGCACCGGAGAGAGCTTTCTTT

d_gene: .
abundance: .
v_gene: TRBV29-1
j_gene: TRBJ1-1
CDR3aa: CSVVEVGRETEAFF
CDR3nt: TGCAGCGTAGTAGAGGTCGGGAGGGAGACTGAAGCTTTCTTT

d_gene: .
abundance: few
v_gene: TRBV6-5
j_gene: TRBJ2-5
CDR3aa: CASSYSMTGAYETQYF
CDR3nt: TGTGCCAGCAGTTACTCGATGACGGGGGCATACGAGACCCAGTACTTC

d_gene: .
abundance: few
v_gene: TRBV29-1
j_gene: TRBJ2-7
CDR3aa: CSVDLPRPGLIYEQYF
CDR3nt: TGCAGCGTTGATTTACCCCGACCGGGACTCATCTACGAGCAGTACTTC

d_gene: .
abundance: .
v_gene: TRBV20-1
j_gene: TRBJ2-5
CDR3aa: CSASGRVAQETQYF
CDR3nt: TGCAGTGCTAGTGGCCGGGTTGCACAAGAGACCCAGTACTTC

d_gene: .
abundance: .
v_gene: TRBV7-2
j_gene: TRBJ2-1
CDR3aa: CASSLAPTSRAYNEQFF
CDR3nt: TGTGCCAGCAGCTTAGCGCCGACTAGTAGAGCCTACAATGAGCAGTTCTTC

d_gene: TRBD1
abundance: .
v_gene: TRBV20-1
j_gene: TRBJ1-4
CDR3aa: CSAPDRGGEKLFF
CDR3nt: TGCAGTGCCCCGGACAGGGGAGGTGAAAAACTGTTTTTT

d_gene: .
abundance: .
v_gene: TRBV20-1
j_gene: TRBJ1-5
CDR3aa: CSAPEAVQGPQHF
CDR3nt: TGCAGTGCCCCCGAGGCGGTGCAGGGGCCCCAGCATTTT

d_gene: .
abundance: .
v_gene: TRBV4-3
j_gene: TRBJ1-2
CDR3aa: CASSHSGTPVNYGYTF
CDR3nt: TGCGCCAGCAGCCATTCCGGGACACCGGTTAACTATGGCTACACCTTC

d_gene: .
abundance: .
v_gene: TRBV7-9
j_gene: TRBJ1-4
CDR3aa: CASSLSIRAATNEKLFF
CDR3nt: TGTGCCAGCAGCTTATCTATACGGGCCGCAACTAATGAAAAACTGTTTTTT

d_gene: .
abundance: .
v_gene: TRBV7-9
j_gene: TRBJ1-2
CDR3aa: CASSQTSGYTF
CDR3nt: TGTGCCAGCAGCCAGACATCTGGCTACACCTTC

d_gene: .
abundance: .
v_gene: TRBV14
j_gene: TRBJ2-1
CDR3aa: CASSQERTGKQFF
CDR3nt: TGTGCCAGCAGCCAAGAAAGGACGGGGAAGCAGTTCTTC

d_gene: .
abundance: few
v_gene: TRBV9
j_gene: TRBJ1-6
CDR3aa: CASSPDSHSSYNSPLHF
CDR3nt: TGTGCCAGCAGCCCGGACAGTCACAGCTCCTATAATTCACCCCTCCACTTT

d_gene: .
abundance: .
v_gene: TRBV4-2
j_gene: TRBJ2-7
CDR3aa: CASSQEQTLGYEQYF
CDR3nt: TGTGCCAGCAGCCAAGAACAGACCCTAGGCTACGAGCAGTACTTC

d_gene: TRBD1
abundance: .
v_gene: TRBV30
j_gene: TRBJ1-2
CDR3aa: CAWRTGVYGYTF
CDR3nt: TGTGCCTGGAGGACAGGGGTCTATGGCTACACCTTC

d_gene: .
abundance: few
v_gene: TRBV24-1
j_gene: TRBJ2-5
CDR3aa: CATRGRGESRTQYF
CDR3nt: TGTGCCACCAGGGGCAGGGGGGAATCACGGACCCAGTACTTC

d_gene: TRBD1
abundance: .
v_gene: TRBV12-5
j_gene: TRBJ1-5
CDR3aa: CASGPGQGNQPQHF
CDR3nt: TGTGCTAGTGGCCCCGGACAGGGGAATCAGCCCCAGCATTTT

d_gene: .
abundance: .
v_gene: TRBV6-2/TRBV6-3
j_gene: TRBJ2-1
CDR3aa: CASTREDNEQFF
CDR3nt: TGTGCCAGCACTAGAGAGGACAATGAGCAGTTCTTC

d_gene: TRBD2
abundance: .
v_gene: TRBV20-1
j_gene: TRBJ2-1
CDR3aa: CSPGLAGGPYNEQFF
CDR3nt: TGCAGCCCGGGACTAGCGGGGGGGCCCTACAATGAGCAGTTCTTC

d_gene: TRBD2
abundance: .
v_gene: TRBV20-1
j_gene: TRBJ2-1
CDR3aa: CSAREQRGGLGEQFF
CDR3nt: TGCAGTGCTAGAGAACAGCGGGGGGGCTTGGGCGAGCAGTTCTTC

d_gene: TRBD1
abundance: .
v_gene: TRBV7-3
j_gene: TRBJ1-2
CDR3aa: CASSPRGGANDGYTF
CDR3nt: TGTGCCAGCAGCCCTAGAGGGGGCGCGAATGATGGCTACACCTTC

d_gene: .
abundance: .
v_gene: TRBV20-1
j_gene: TRBJ2-7
CDR3aa: CSPLDSMTYEQYF
CDR3nt: TGCAGTCCCTTGGACAGCATGACCTACGAGCAGTACTTC